Only a few counts were recorded for the clone carrying this TCR beta chain. RNA transcripts provided the template for amplifying TCR beta CDR3 regions. The workflow started with a first-round RT-PCR run with HTBI primers and then moved on to a second-round multiplex PCR. One entry per CDR3 protein results from TCRdb running MiXCR on the multiplex PCR reads. The sample has 600,000 to 950,000 distinct CDR3 sequences; around 40% are singletons. The sample comes from a study of Graves' ophthalmopathy and Graves' hyperthyroidism. Material for sequencing was peripheral blood. The source of this sequence is an adult man with Graves' ophthalmopathy.

The CDR3 region is CASSQLRDNYGYTF. In DNA, the CDR3 is TGTGCCAGCAGCCAACTCCGGGACAACTATGGCTACACCTTC. This chain joins TRBV11-2 and TRBJ1-2, with D tentatively TRBD1 (5 bases). The V end was cut by 5 bases, the J end by 2 bases, with 12 bases between. There are 14 residues in the CDR3. Germline V gene lookup returns CDR1 SGHAT and CDR2 FQNNGV.